These T cell receptor beta chains were read from a single sample in a study of T cells in Graves' hyperthyroidism and ophthalmopathy. Using its own MiXCR run on the multiplex PCR reads, TCRdb lists one record per CDR3 protein. The table records about 540,000 distinct CDR3 sequences, roughly 50% of them present only once. Sequenced material: peripheral blood or thyroid tissue (not recorded which). The source of these receptors is a woman younger than 35 with Graves' hyperthyroidism. CDR3s include the opening cysteine and the closing phenylalanine or tryptophan. Each record gives: D gene, J gene, V gene, clone size, CDR3 protein, CDR3 DNA. The D gene is left open where the match is weak. Clone size is given for some rows only: seen once, a few or many times, or a class if the clone is expanded.

NA | TRBJ1-2 | TRBV7-9 | few | CASSLDQRVNYGYTF | TGTGCCAGCAGCTTAGACCAGAGAGTTAACTATGGCTACACCTTC
TRBD2 | TRBJ2-7 | TRBV20-1 | NA | CSARGSGRPSYEQYF | TGCAGTGCTAGAGGTAGCGGGAGGCCCTCCTACGAGCAGTACTTC
TRBD1 | TRBJ1-1 | TRBV29-1 | many | CSVPDRENTEAFF | TGCAGCGTTCCGGACAGGGAGAACACTGAAGCTTTCTTT
TRBD2 | TRBJ2-6 | TRBV2 | many | CASSEATSGRAQGANVLTF | TGTGCCAGCAGTGAAGCTACTAGCGGGAGGGCGCAGGGGGCCAACGTCCTGACTTTC
NA | TRBJ2-2 | TRBV19 | few | CASSMPHQTGELFF | TGTGCCAGTAGTATGCCCCACCAAACCGGGGAGCTGTTTTTT
TRBD2 | TRBJ2-7 | TRBV2 | few | CASSSEAGGPVHYEQYF | TGTGCCAGCAGTTCGGAAGCGGGAGGTCCCGTGCACTACGAGCAGTACTTC
NA | TRBJ1-6 | TRBV7-2 | many | CASSLAVGNSPLHF | TGTGCCAGCAGCTTAGCGGTTGGGAATTCACCCCTCCACTTT
NA | TRBJ2-2 | TRBV29-1 | many | CSVVGVGSGELFF | TGCAGCGTTGTAGGGGTCGGGTCCGGGGAGCTGTTTTTT
TRBD1 | TRBJ2-5 | TRBV24-1 | many | CATSDPWTGRETQYF | TGTGCCACCAGTGATCCGTGGACAGGGAGGGAGACCCAGTACTTC
NA | TRBJ1-5 | TRBV20-1 | few | CSASVRYSNQPQHF | TGCAGTGCTAGTGTACGGTATAGCAATCAGCCCCAGCATTTT
NA | TRBJ1-5 | TRBV20-1 | NA | CSARVEGPNQPQHF | TGCAGTGCTAGAGTCGAAGGGCCCAATCAGCCCCAGCATTTT
TRBD2 | TRBJ2-7 | TRBV10-3 | NA | CAISERGRDYYEQYF | TGTGCCATCAGTGAGCGCGGGAGGGATTACTACGAGCAGTACTTC
TRBD2 | TRBJ2-7 | TRBV5-1 | NA | CASSPGLAEPYEQYF | TGCGCCAGCAGCCCTGGACTAGCGGAGCCTTACGAGCAGTACTTC
NA | TRBJ2-6 | TRBV7-9 | many | CASSLDGSFGANVLTF | TGTGCCAGCAGCTTAGACGGGAGTTTTGGGGCCAACGTCCTGACTTTC
NA | TRBJ1-4 | TRBV7-9 | many | CASSLRLATNEKLFF | TGTGCCAGCAGCCTCAGACTGGCAACTAATGAAAAACTGTTTTTT
NA | TRBJ1-2 | TRBV11-2 | NA | CASSLWGTLYGYTF | TGTGCCAGCAGCCTATGGGGGACGCTATATGGCTACACCTTC
TRBD2 | TRBJ2-2 | TRBV2 | NA | CASSLGLGVNTGELVF | TGTGCCAGCAGTTTAGGACTAGGGGTGAACACCGGGGAGCTGGTTTTT
TRBD1 | TRBJ1-1 | TRBV25-1 | once | CASSVNRGPNTEAFF | TGTGCCAGCAGTGTAAACAGGGGTCCGAACACTGAAGCTTTCTTT
NA | TRBJ1-1 | TRBV29-1 | NA | CSARESTEAFF | TGCAGCGCCAGGGAGAGTACTGAAGCTTTCTTT
TRBD1 | TRBJ1-2 | TRBV19 | NA | CASSDRGLGGYTF | TGTGCCAGTAGTGACAGGGGGCTGGGAGGCTACACCTTC
NA | TRBJ2-2 | TRBV20-1 | few | CSAPDENTGELFF | TGCAGTGCCCCCGACGAGAACACCGGGGAGCTGTTTTTT
NA | TRBJ1-5 | TRBV10-3 | NA | CAIMGVNNQPQHF | TGTGCCATCATGGGGGTTAACAATCAGCCCCAGCATTTT
NA | TRBJ2-7 | TRBV7-9 | NA | CASSSRWGNYEQYF | TGCGCCAGCAGCTCCCGTTGGGGCAACTACGAGCAGTACTTC
NA | TRBJ1-5 | TRBV13 | NA | CASSLGGEKPQHF | TGTGCCAGCAGCTTAGGGGGGGAAAAGCCCCAGCATTTT
NA | TRBJ1-6 | TRBV7-3 | few | CASSDQGGSPLHF | TGTGCCAGCAGCGATCAGGGAGGCTCACCCCTCCACTTT
NA | TRBJ2-5 | TRBV7-2 | few | CASSLGPPGWGETQYF | TGTGCCAGCAGCTTGGGGCCTCCGGGGTGGGGTGAGACCCAGTACTTC
NA | TRBJ1-2 | TRBV25-1 | once | CASTFRANYGHTF | TGTGCCAGTACTTTTAGGGCGAACTATGGCCACACCTTC
NA | TRBJ2-7 | TRBV5-1 | NA | CASSLSEISYEQYF | TGCGCCAGCAGCTTGTCCGAGATATCCTACGAGCAGTACTTC
TRBD1 | TRBJ1-2 | TRBV29-1 | once | CSLLDRGHYYGYTF | TGCAGTCTTCTAGACAGGGGGCACTACTATGGCTACACCTTC
TRBD1 | TRBJ1-1 | TRBV6-1 | NA | CASYRGFKPMNTEAFF | TGTGCCAGCTACAGGGGATTTAAGCCAATGAACACTGAAGCTTTCTTT
TRBD1 | TRBJ2-7 | TRBV7-6 | once | CASSYRDREYERYF | TGTGCCAGCAGCTACCGGGACAGGGAATACGAGCGGTACTTC
NA | TRBJ2-7 | TRBV7-9 | many | CASSPGTSVREQYF | TGTGCCAGCAGCCCTGGGACATCCGTTCGCGAGCAGTACTTC
NA | TRBJ1-5 | TRBV7-9 | many | CASSLGVGQPQHF | TGTGCCAGCAGCTTAGGCGTGGGTCAGCCCCAGCATTTT
TRBD1 | TRBJ1-1 | TRBV10-2 | few | CASSEWYRGGMNTEAFF | TGCGCCAGCAGTGAGTGGTACAGGGGGGGGATGAACACTGAAGCTTTCTTT
TRBD2 | TRBJ2-6 | TRBV10-3 | NA | CAISEGGGIGANVLTF | TGTGCCATCAGTGAGGGGGGAGGGATCGGGGCCAACGTCCTGACTTTC
NA | TRBJ1-5 | TRBV25-1 | NA | CASSAMRNQPQHF | TGTGCCAGCAGTGCCATGAGAAATCAGCCCCAGCATTTT